These T cell receptor beta chains were read from a single sample in a study of Tregs in tolerant kidney transplant recipients. Profiling relied on immunoSEQ multiplex PCR, and the TCRdb table lists in-frame clones only, not all of them. The sample holds about 240,000 clones, roughly four fifths seen once. Sequenced: CD4+ T cells from blood. Receptors were obtained from a human donor in good health. Each CDR3 is given with its conserved first and last residue. D genes are given only for firm matches. For some rows the clone size is stated as once, few or many, or as a class when expanded; others skip it.

clone_size,v_call,j_call,d_call,cdr3_aa,cdr3_nt
NA,TRBV7-9,TRBJ2-3,TRBD1,CASSRTTGTGTDTQYF,TGTGCCAGCAGCCGAACTACCGGGACAGGAACAGATACGCAGTATTTT
NA,TRBV25-1,TRBJ1-6,TRBD1,CASSATDRGDWNSPLHF,TGTGCCAGCAGCGCGACGGACAGGGGGGATTGGAATTCACCCCTCCACTTT
NA,TRBV5-4,TRBJ2-5,NA,CASSLGTSTRVTQYF,TGTGCCAGCAGCTTGGGGACCTCCACCAGGGTGACCCAGTACTTC
NA,TRBV7-2,TRBJ1-2,NA,CASSPGPGQGYTF,TGTGCCAGCAGCCCAGGCCCAGGGCAAGGCTACACCTTC
NA,TRBV29-1,TRBJ1-6,NA,CSALETGYNSPLHF,TGCAGCGCTCTCGAGACAGGCTATAATTCACCCCTCCACTTT
NA,TRBV7-2,TRBJ2-7,NA,CASSLGGGRGAYEQYF,TGTGCCAGCAGCTTAGGAGGGGGGCGGGGAGCCTACGAGCAGTACTTC
NA,TRBV2,TRBJ1-1,TRBD1,CASRGQMNTEAFF,TGTGCCAGCAGGGGACAGATGAACACTGAAGCTTTCTTT
NA,TRBV6-5,TRBJ2-7,NA,CASRTLGRSYEQYF,TGTGCCAGCAGGACGTTAGGGAGAAGCTACGAGCAGTACTTC
once,TRBV4-2,TRBJ1-3,TRBD1,CASSRGQGAGNTTYF,TGTGCCAGCAGCCGGGGACAGGGGGCCGGAAACACCACATATTTT
NA,TRBV10-3,TRBJ1-5,TRBD1,CAISDRRQGHNQPQHF,TGTGCCATCAGTGACAGGAGACAGGGACACAATCAGCCCCAGCATTTT
NA,TRBV7-6,TRBJ2-1,NA,CASSPQSGNEQFF,TGTGCCAGCAGCCCCCAGTCGGGAAATGAGCAGTTCTTC
NA,TRBV27,TRBJ1-2,NA,CASSLSGNTYYGYTF,TGTGCCAGCAGTTTATCGGGGAACACCTACTATGGCTACACCTTC
once,TRBV5-5,TRBJ1-1,TRBD1,CASTEGARTEAFF,TGTGCCAGCACCGAGGGGGCTCGAACTGAAGCTTTCTTT
NA,TRBV11-3,TRBJ2-3,NA,CASSSWGTDTQYF,TGTGCCAGCAGCTCTTGGGGGACAGATACGCAGTATTTT
NA,TRBV9,TRBJ2-2,TRBD2,CASSVASGGASNTGELFF,TGTGCCAGCAGCGTAGCTAGCGGGGGGGCATCGAACACCGGGGAGCTGTTTTTT
NA,TRBV2,TRBJ2-2,TRBD1,CASSVQGASTGELFF,TGTGCCAGCAGCGTACAGGGGGCTAGCACCGGGGAGCTGTTTTTT
NA,TRBV5-5,TRBJ2-1,TRBD2,CASSLSGSEYNEQFF,TGTGCCAGCAGCTTGAGCGGGAGCGAGTACAATGAGCAGTTCTTC
few,TRBV6-5,TRBJ2-7,TRBD2,CASSRTSGRYHEQYF,TGTGCCAGCAGCCGGACTAGCGGGAGGTACCACGAGCAGTACTTC
few,TRBV6-1,TRBJ1-2,NA,CASGLAGQYGYTF,TGTGCCAGCGGACTCGCCGGACAGTATGGCTACACCTTC
few,TRBV6-5,TRBJ1-2,NA,CASSYSKQGRGYGYTF,TGTGCCAGCAGTTACTCGAAGCAGGGAAGGGGCTATGGCTACACCTTC
once,TRBV5-6,TRBJ2-5,TRBD1,CASSMGQGTETQYF,TGTGCCAGCAGCATGGGACAGGGTACGGAGACCCAGTACTTC
NA,TRBV18,TRBJ1-2,NA,CASSPGTGANYGYTF,TGTGCCAGCTCCCCCGGGACGGGAGCTAACTATGGCTACACCTTC
NA,TRBV5-4,TRBJ1-1,NA,CASSPTGKVLNTEAFF,TGTGCCAGCAGCCCTACTGGGAAGGTTCTGAACACTGAAGCTTTCTTT
NA,TRBV13,TRBJ2-2,NA,CASSTLGHGELFF,TGTGCCAGCAGCACCCTTGGCCACGGGGAGCTGTTTTTT
NA,TRBV4-1,TRBJ2-1,TRBD1,CASSQVATGGFYEQFF,TGCGCCAGCAGCCAAGTAGCGACAGGGGGCTTCTATGAGCAGTTCTTC
NA,TRBV5-1,TRBJ2-3,TRBD2,CASSYPSGSGTDTQYF,TGCGCCAGCAGCTACCCAAGTGGTAGCGGGACAGATACGCAGTATTTT
NA,TRBV6-5,TRBJ2-2,TRBD2,CASTGLAGTGELFF,TGTGCCAGCACAGGACTAGCGGGCACCGGGGAGCTGTTTTTT
NA,TRBV2,TRBJ1-1,TRBD1,CASSERGTGVMNTEAFF,TGTGCCAGCAGTGAACGGGGGACAGGGGTTATGAACACTGAAGCTTTCTTT
once,TRBV19,TRBJ2-7,TRBD1,CATSTGVFNEQYF,TGTGCCACCTCGACAGGGGTTTTCAACGAGCAGTACTTC
NA,TRBV5-1,TRBJ2-6,NA,CASSLVQVSGANVLTF,TGCGCCAGCAGCTTGGTCCAGGTATCTGGGGCCAACGTCCTGACTTTC
NA,TRBV4-1,TRBJ1-5,NA,CASSQLGPPASNQPQHF,TGCGCCAGCAGCCAATTAGGCCCTCCGGCTAGCAATCAGCCCCAGCATTTT
once,TRBV15,TRBJ1-5,TRBD1,CATSRERDRDSYSNQPQHF,TGTGCCACCAGCAGAGAAAGGGACCGGGACAGCTATAGCAATCAGCCCCAGCATTTT
NA,TRBV18,TRBJ2-3,NA,CASSTDRSPTDTQYF,TGTGCCAGCTCAACCGACAGATCGCCCACAGATACGCAGTATTTT
NA,TRBV7-9,TRBJ1-6,NA,CASSLSTQETPLHF,TGTGCCAGCAGCTTATCGACACAGGAGACACCCCTCCACTTT
NA,TRBV6-5,TRBJ1-1,NA,CASSYLFSQGPTEAFF,TGTGCCAGCAGTTACCTTTTCTCACAGGGTCCCACTGAAGCTTTCTTT
NA,TRBV19,TRBJ2-7,TRBD2,CASSRTSGPSYEQYF,TGTGCCAGTAGTAGGACTAGCGGGCCCTCCTACGAGCAGTACTTC